This T cell receptor beta chain was documented in a study of T-cell reconstitution after alpha-beta-depleted transplantation in children. The CDR3 spans 13 residues. Trimming stripped 5 bases from V and 5 bases from J, with 9 bases between. Germline V gene sequence: CDR1 SGHTA, CDR2 FQGTGA. On this clonotype: Its cognate antigen is unknown.

Researchers prepared the TCRbeta library using unique molecular identifiers, the study reports. In TCRdb, the PCR reads were re-called with MiXCR into one record per CDR3 protein. The sample holds 500,000 to 650,000 distinct CDR3 sequences, under 15% seen once. Whole-study findings and limits: T-cell counts and diversity at one year following transplant were attributed mainly to newly produced T cells. Where alpha-beta T cells came from about two months after transplant was reportedly several hundred expanded graft clones. Surviving recipient T cells and thymic progenitors accounted for the high day-60 TCRbeta diversity observed in some patients.

This chain joins TRBV7-3 and TRBJ2-2; TRBD2 is a possible D gene (5 bases). The clonotype originates from a male patient younger than 18 who had a stem cell transplant for acute myeloid leukemia, so the T cells may come from the graft donor. The specimen comprised PBMCs, mostly from graft donor cells, sampled 360 days after TCRalphabeta/CD19-depleted stem cell transplant. The CDR3 region has the DNA TGTGCCAGCAGCAATACTAGGACCGGGGAGCTGTTTTTT. This encodes CASSNTRTGELFF.